The 15 T cell receptor beta chains below all came from one sample that was sequenced in a study of blood T cells in healthy people across ages. Through a sample-barcoded 5' primer and a J-beta primer mix, a second PCR was run for roughly 6 to 11 cycles. In TCRdb, the 5' RACE reads were re-called with MiXCR into one record per CDR3 protein. Counted here are 1.5 million to 1.8 million distinct CDR3 sequences, approximately 39% occurring once; the ten biggest clones make up 4%. Sequencing was done on a sample of blood. These receptors all come from a woman under 30 in good health.

About this clonotype: At one of its ends the junction is not consistent with the germline gene, which may arise from a read error. The chain links TRBV5-1 to TRBJ2-7, with TRBD1 identical over 8 bases. The CDR3 consists of 14 residues. Germline CDR1 is SGHRS and CDR2 is YFSETQ. CDR3 in amino acids: CTSSPQGVEDEQYF. CDR3 DNA: TGCACCAGCAGCCCACAGGGGGTTGAAGACGAGCAGTACTTC.

The chain recombines TRBV28 with TRBJ1-2; possible D gene TRBD1, 5 bases. This CDR3 spans 14 amino acids. The V end lost 0 bases, the J end lost 5 bases, and 10 bases lay between the germline ends. In germline, CDR1 is MDHEN, CDR2 SYDVKM. As DNA, the CDR3 is TGTGCCAGCAGTTTATGGCGGCAGGGATATGGCTACACCTTC. It translates to CASSLWRQGYGYTF.

The chain uses TRBV12-3 or TRBV12-4 and TRBJ1-4, with TRBD1 as a possible D gene (5 bases). CDR3 length equals 12 residues. V was clipped by 8 bases and J by 6 bases, with 10 bases between them. CDR3 amino acids: CASSRGDEKLFF. CDR3 in DNA: TGTGCCAGCTCGCGGGGCGATGAAAAACTGTTTTTT.

The chain links TRBV5-6 to TRBJ1-1; D ambiguous. Germline V gene lookup returns CDR1 SGHDT and CDR2 YYEEEE. V was cut by 0 bases and J by 6 bases, with 6 bases left in between. The CDR3 loop spans 12 amino acids. The CDR3 reads CASSLAWPEAFF. The CDR3 coding sequence is TGTGCCAGCAGCTTGGCATGGCCTGAAGCTTTCTTT.

The chain carries TRBV7-2 and TRBJ2-5; no reliable D call. CDR1 is SGHTA, CDR2 FQGNSA, per germline. V was cut by 0 bases and J by 1 base, with 12 bases left in between. The CDR3 has 16 residues. Here the CDR3 reads CASSLAFGGFQETQYF. CDR3 DNA: TGTGCCAGCAGCTTAGCCTTCGGTGGCTTCCAAGAGACCCAGTACTTC.

The chain is built from TRBV7-2 and TRBJ2-7; 9 bases are a match to TRBD2. CDR3 length equals 16 residues. Germline V gene sequence: CDR1 SGHTA, CDR2 FQGNSA. V lost 4 bases to trimming and J lost 5 bases; unmatched junction nucleotides: 12. The CDR3 DNA follows: TGTGCCAGCAGCTCCGCCGGGACTAGCACTTCCGACGAGCAGTACTTC. Its protein is CASSSAGTSTSDEQYF.

This clonotype was detected only a few times. This chain links TRBV4-1 with TRBJ2-1; D call uncertain. The CDR3 consists of 14 residues. Germline CDR1 is MGHRA and CDR2 is YSYEKL. Trimming took off 4 bases at V and 7 bases at J, with 14 bases between the two ends. DNA of the CDR3: TGCGCCAGCAGCCCCAGTGATTACGGGAATGAGCAGTTCTTC. Its translation: CASSPSDYGNEQFF.

The chain is built from TRBV28 and TRBJ1-2; no clear D. V shed 6 bases and J shed 8 bases, with 19 bases lying between them. The CDR3 runs 14 residues. Germline V gene data show CDR1 as MDHEN and CDR2 as SYDVKM. The CDR3: CASSSPIRGGGYTF. CDR3 bases: TGTGCCAGCAGCTCTCCTATACGAGGTGGCGGCTACACCTTC.

J is TRBJ2-7 and V is TRBV6-1; D may correspond to TRBD1 or TRBD2 (6 bases each). Trimming shortened V by 0 bases and J by 0 bases, and 12 bases separated the two germline ends. Per germline, CDR1 MNHNS and CDR2 SASEGT. The CDR3 spans 16 residues. The CDR3 DNA reads as TGTGCCAGCAGTGAAGCGGGGGGCTTGAGCTCCTACGAGCAGTACTTC. Translating it yields CASSEAGGLSSYEQYF.

About this clonotype itself: This clone may be a read error of a much larger clone one base away. The chain carries TRBV6-2 or TRBV6-3 and TRBJ2-1, with 7 nucleotides matching TRBD2. Germline CDR1 reads MNHEY; CDR2 reads SVGEGT. The CDR3 runs to 13 residues. The junction had 8 bases not matched to a gene; V was cut back by 6 bases and J by 9 bases. The CDR3: CASSRGRGFEQFF. DNA of the CDR3: TGTGCCAGCAGCCGAGGGCGGGGGTTTGAGCAGTTCTTC.

This clonotype occurred a few times. Here the CDR3 reads CASSPVWGMHTEAFF. DNA for the CDR3: TGTGCCAGCAGCCCAGTGTGGGGAATGCACACTGAAGCTTTCTTT. The chain recombines TRBV27 with TRBJ1-1; D uncertain. CDR1 is MNHEY and CDR2 is SMNVEV in the germline V gene (reference sequence). V was trimmed by 6 bases and J by 3 bases, leaving 17 bases between them. CDR3 length: 15 amino acids.

This clonotype appeared many times. The V call is TRBV29-1, the J call TRBJ2-5; D is possibly TRBD1 (5 bases). The CDR3 has 13 amino acids. The V gene lost 3 bases and the J gene lost 11 bases, with 19 bases spanning the gap. Germline loops: CDR1 SQVTM, CDR2 ANQGSEA. Written as DNA, the CDR3 is TGCAGCGTTGAGAGGCAGGGCAGTATGCAGCAGTACTTC. This codes for CSVERQGSMQQYF.

This rearrangement joins TRBV6-2 or TRBV6-3 to TRBJ2-3; TRBD2 aligns across 7 bases. CDR3 size: 14 residues. J was trimmed by 2 bases and V by 2 bases; bases with no gene match: 1. The germline V gene has CDR1 MNHEY and CDR2 SVGEGT. CDR3 DNA sequence: TGTGCCAGCAGTTACGGGACTACCACAGATACGCAGTATTTT. It is translated as CASSYGTTTDTQYF.

The sample holds one count of this clonotype. The rearrangement uses TRBV28 and TRBJ1-6; the match to TRBD1 covers 11 bases. The CDR3 has 16 amino acids. V lost 6 bases and J lost 10; bases outside the gene matches: 11. Germline V gene data show CDR1 as MDHEN and CDR2 as SYDVKM. The CDR3 here is CASRTGQGAFLSPLHF. Written as DNA, the CDR3 is TGTGCCAGCAGAACCGGACAGGGGGCTTTTTTATCACCCCTCCACTTT.

This clonotype was seen more than once but under ten times. J is TRBJ2-7 and V is TRBV20-1, with 9 positions matching TRBD1. The CDR3 covers 14 residues. From germline, CDR1 is DFQATT and CDR2 SNEGSKA (reference sequence). With V trimmed by 0 bases and J by 5 bases, 5 bases remained unmatched. The CDR3 reads CSARDSQGADEQYF. The CDR3 DNA is TGCAGTGCTAGAGATTCACAGGGGGCGGACGAGCAGTACTTC.